This T cell receptor (beta chain) was captured by sequencing in a study of graft-versus-host responses after intestinal transplantation. This clone was detected only a few times. Profiled with immunoSEQ multiplex PCR; TCRdb holds only in-frame clones, not every one. This table holds approximately 9,900 clones, roughly 30% found once. Co-plated with around 200,000 CFSE-labeled responder cells were around 200,000 irradiated, violet-dye-labeled stimulator cells. After the reaction, the investigators sorted the proliferating CFSE-low CD3+CD4+ and CD3+CD8+ responders. CDR1 and CDR2 (germline): LNHDA, SQIVND (reference sequence). Trimming shortened V by 3 bases and J by 7 bases, and 12 bases separated the two germline ends. CDR3 size: 14 residues.

This receptor was identified in a human patient who was an organ donor for intestinal transplantation. This chain joins TRBV19 and TRBJ1-4; TRBD1 might be the D (5 bases). Sequences were derived from alloreactive CD8+ T cells from a mixed lymphocyte reaction culture, sampled before transplantation. Regarding subset: CFSE-low proliferating T cells sorted from roughly six-day pre-transplant mixed lymphocyte reaction (GvH or HvG direction). CDR3 in DNA: TGTGCCAGTAGTATTCCAGGGCTAAGTGAAAAACTGTTTTTT. This codes for CASSIPGLSEKLFF.